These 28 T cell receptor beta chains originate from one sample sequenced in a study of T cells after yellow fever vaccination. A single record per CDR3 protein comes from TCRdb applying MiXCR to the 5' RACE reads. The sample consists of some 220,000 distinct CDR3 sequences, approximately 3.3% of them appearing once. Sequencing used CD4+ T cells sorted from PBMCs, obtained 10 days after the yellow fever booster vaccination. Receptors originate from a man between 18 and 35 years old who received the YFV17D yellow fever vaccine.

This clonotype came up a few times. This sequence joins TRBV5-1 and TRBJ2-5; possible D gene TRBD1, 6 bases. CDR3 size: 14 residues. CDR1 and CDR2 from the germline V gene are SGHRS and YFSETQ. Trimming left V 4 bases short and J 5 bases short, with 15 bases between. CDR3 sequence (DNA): TGCGCCAGCAGCCCGGAGAGGGGGTCGGAGACCCAGTACTTC. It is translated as CASSPERGSETQYF.

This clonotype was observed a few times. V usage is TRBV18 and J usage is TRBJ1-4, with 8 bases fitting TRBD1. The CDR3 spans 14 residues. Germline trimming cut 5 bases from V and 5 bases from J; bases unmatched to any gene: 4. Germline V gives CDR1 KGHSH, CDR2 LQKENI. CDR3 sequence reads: CASSRTGINEKLFF. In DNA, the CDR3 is TGTGCCAGCTCAAGGACAGGGATAAATGAAAAACTGTTTTTT.

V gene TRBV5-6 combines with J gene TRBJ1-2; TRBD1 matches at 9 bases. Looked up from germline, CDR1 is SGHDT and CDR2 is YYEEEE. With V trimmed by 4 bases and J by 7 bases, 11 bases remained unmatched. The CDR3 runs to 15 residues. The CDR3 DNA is TGTGCCAGCAGCCTAACCGGGACAGGGAGGTTTGGCTACACCTTC. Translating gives CASSLTGTGRFGYTF.

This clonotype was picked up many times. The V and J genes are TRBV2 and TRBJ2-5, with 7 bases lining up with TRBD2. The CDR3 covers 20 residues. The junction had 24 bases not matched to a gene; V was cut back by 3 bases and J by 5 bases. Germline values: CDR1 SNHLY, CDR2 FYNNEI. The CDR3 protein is CASSDPLAAGGGRLGETQYF. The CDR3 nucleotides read TGTGCCAGCAGTGACCCCTTGGCGGCCGGCGGGGGTAGGCTAGGGGAGACCCAGTACTTC.

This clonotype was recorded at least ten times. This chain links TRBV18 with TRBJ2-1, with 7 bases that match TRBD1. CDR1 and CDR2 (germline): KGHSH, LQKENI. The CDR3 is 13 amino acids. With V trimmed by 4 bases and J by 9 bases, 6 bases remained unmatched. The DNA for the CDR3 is TGTGCCAGCTCACAACAGGGGTACGGTGAGCAGTTCTTC. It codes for CASSQQGYGEQFF.

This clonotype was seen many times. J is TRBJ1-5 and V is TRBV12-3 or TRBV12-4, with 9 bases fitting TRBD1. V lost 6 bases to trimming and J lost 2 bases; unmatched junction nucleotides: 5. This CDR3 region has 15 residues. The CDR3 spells CASRRQGDGNQPQHF. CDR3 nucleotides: TGTGCCAGCAGGCGACAGGGGGATGGCAATCAGCCCCAGCATTTT.

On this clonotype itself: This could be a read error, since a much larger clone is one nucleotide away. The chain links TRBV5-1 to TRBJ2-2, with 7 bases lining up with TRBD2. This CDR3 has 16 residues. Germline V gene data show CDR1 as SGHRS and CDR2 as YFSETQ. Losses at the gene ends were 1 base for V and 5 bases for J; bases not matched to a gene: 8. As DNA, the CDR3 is TGCGCCAGCAGCTTGTTGGCGGGGGACCTAACCGGGGAGCTGTTTTTT. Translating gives CASSLLAGDLTGELFF.

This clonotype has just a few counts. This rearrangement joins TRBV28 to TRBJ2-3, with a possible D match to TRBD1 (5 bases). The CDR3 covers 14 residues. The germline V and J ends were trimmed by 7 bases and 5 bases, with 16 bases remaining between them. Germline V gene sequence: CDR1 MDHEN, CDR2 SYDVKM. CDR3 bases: TGTGCCAGCACAAAAACAGGACCCCGAGATACGCAGTATTTT. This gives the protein CASTKTGPRDTQYF. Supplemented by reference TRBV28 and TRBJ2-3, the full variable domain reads DVKVTQSSRYLVKRTGEKVFLECVQDMDHENMFWYRQDPGLGLRLIYFSYDVKMKEKGDIPEGYSVSREKKERFSLILESASTNQTSMYLCASTKTGPRDTQYFGPGTRLTVL.

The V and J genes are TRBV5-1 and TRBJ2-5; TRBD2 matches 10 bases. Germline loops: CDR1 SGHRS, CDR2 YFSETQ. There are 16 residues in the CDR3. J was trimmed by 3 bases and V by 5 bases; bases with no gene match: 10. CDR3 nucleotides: TGCGCCAGCAGATTCCTAGCGGGGGCCATAAAAGAGACCCAGTACTTC. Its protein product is CASRFLAGAIKETQYF.

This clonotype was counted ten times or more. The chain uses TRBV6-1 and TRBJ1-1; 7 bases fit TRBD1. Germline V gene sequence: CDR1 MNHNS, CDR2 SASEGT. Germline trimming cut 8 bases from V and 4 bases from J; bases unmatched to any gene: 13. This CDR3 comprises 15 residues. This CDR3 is CASRPPLDRATEAFF. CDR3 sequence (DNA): TGTGCCAGCCGTCCCCCGTTAGACAGGGCCACTGAAGCTTTCTTT.

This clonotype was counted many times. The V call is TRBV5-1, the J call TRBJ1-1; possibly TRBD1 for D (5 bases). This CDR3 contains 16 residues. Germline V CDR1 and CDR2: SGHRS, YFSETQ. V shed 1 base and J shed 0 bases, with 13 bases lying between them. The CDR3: CASSLWGGIVNTEAFF. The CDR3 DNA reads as TGCGCCAGCAGCTTGTGGGGCGGAATAGTGAACACTGAAGCTTTCTTT.

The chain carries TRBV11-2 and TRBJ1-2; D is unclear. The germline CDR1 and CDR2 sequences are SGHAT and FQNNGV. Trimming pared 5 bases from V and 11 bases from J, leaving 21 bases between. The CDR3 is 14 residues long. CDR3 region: CASSPHRELVRYTF. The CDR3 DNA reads TGTGCCAGCAGCCCCCACCGGGAACTAGTGAGGTACACCTTC.

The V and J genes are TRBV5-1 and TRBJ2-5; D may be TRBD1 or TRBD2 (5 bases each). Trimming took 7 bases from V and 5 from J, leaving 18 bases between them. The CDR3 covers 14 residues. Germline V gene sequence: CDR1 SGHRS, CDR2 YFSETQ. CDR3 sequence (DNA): TGCGCCAGCGGACGACAGCCCCGAGGGGAGACCCAGTACTTC. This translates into CASGRQPRGETQYF.

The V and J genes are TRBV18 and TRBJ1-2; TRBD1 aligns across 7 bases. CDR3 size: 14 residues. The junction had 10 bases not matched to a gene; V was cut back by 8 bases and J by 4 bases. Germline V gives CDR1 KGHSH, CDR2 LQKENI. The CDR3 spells CASTKDRDSYGYTF. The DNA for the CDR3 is TGTGCCAGCACAAAGGACCGGGACAGCTATGGCTACACCTTC. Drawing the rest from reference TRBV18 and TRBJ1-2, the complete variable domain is NAGVMQNPRHLVRRRGQEARLRCSPMKGHSHVYWYRQLPEEGLKFMVYLQKENIIDESGMPKERFSAEFPKEGPSILRIQQVVRGDSAAYFCASTKDRDSYGYTFGSGTRLTVV.

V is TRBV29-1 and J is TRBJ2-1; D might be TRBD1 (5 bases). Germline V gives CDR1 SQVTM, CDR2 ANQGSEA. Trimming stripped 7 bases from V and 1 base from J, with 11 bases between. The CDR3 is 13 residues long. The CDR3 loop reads CSGDRSSYNEQFF. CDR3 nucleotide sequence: TGCAGCGGAGACAGATCATCCTACAATGAGCAGTTCTTC.

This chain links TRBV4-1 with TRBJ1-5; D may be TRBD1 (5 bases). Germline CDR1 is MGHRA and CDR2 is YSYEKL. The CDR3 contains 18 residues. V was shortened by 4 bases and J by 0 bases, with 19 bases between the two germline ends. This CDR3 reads CASSLPRGELFSNQPQHF. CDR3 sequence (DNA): TGCGCCAGCAGCCTCCCCCGGGGGGAACTCTTTAGCAATCAGCCCCAGCATTTT.

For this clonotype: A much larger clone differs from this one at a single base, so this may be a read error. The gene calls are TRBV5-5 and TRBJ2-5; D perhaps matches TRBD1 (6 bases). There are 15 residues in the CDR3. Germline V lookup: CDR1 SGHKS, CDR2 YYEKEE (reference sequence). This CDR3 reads CANSYQGMGAETQYF. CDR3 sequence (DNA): TGTGCCAACAGCTACCAGGGGATGGGCGCAGAGACCCAGTACTTC.

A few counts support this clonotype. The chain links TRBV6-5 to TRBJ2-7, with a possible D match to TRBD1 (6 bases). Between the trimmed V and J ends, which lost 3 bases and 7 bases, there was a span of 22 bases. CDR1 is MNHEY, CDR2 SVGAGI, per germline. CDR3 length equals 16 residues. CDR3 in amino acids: CASSYSPRTEEGEQYF. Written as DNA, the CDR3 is TGTGCCAGCAGTTATTCCCCCCGGACAGAGGAAGGAGAGCAGTACTTC.

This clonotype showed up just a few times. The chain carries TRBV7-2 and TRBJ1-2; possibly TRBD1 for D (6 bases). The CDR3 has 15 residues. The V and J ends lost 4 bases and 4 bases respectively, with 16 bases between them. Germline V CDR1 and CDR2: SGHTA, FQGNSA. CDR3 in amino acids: CASSSGVGRGYGYTF. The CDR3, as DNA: TGTGCCAGCAGCTCGGGTGTGGGCAGGGGCTATGGCTACACCTTC. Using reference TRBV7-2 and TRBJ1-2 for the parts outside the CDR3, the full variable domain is GAGVSQSPSNKVTEKGKDVELRCDPISGHTALYWYRQSLGQGLEFLIYFQGNSAPDKSGLPSDRFSAERTGGSVSTLTIQRTQQEDSAVYLCASSSGVGRGYGYTFGSGTRLTVV.

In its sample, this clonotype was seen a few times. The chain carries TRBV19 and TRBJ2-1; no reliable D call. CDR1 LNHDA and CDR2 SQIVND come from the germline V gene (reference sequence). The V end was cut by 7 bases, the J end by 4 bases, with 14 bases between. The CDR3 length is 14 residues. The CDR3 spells CASIKGSQYNEQFF. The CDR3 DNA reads TGTGCCAGTATTAAGGGCAGCCAATACAATGAGCAGTTCTTC.

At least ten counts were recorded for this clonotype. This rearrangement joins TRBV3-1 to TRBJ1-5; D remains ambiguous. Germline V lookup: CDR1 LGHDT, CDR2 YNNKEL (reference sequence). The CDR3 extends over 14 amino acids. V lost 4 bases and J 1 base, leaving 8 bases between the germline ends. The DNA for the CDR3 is TGTGCCAGCAGCCTCGGTTGGAGCAATCAGCCCCAGCATTTT. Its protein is CASSLGWSNQPQHF.

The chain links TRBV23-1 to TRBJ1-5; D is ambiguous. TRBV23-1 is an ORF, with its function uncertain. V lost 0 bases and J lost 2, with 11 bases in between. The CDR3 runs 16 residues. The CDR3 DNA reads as TGCGCCAGCAGTCAATCCGAATTACCCGGCAATCAGCCCCAGCATTTT. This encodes CASSQSELPGNQPQHF.

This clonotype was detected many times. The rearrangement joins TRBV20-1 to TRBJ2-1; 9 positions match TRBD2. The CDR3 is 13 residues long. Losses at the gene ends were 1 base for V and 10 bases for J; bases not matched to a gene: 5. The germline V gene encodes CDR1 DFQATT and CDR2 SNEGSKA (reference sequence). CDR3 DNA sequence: TGCAGTGCTAGAGGCGGGGGGGCCGGCGAGCAGTTCTTC. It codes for CSARGGGAGEQFF.

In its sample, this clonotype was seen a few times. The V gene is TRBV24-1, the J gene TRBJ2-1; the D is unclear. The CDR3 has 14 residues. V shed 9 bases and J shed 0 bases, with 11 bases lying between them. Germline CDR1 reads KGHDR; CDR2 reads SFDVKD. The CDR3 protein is CATGNPTSYNEQFF. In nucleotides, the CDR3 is TGTGCCACCGGAAATCCGACCTCCTACAATGAGCAGTTCTTC.

The chain's CDR3 is CASQFGGAPLHF. CDR3 nucleotides: TGTGCCAGTCAGTTCGGGGGAGCTCCCCTCCACTTT. This rearrangement joins TRBV19 to TRBJ1-6; D is perhaps TRBD1 (5 bases). The CDR3 covers 12 residues. V gave up 8 bases and J gave up 13 bases, with 15 bases separating them. Germline V lookup: CDR1 LNHDA, CDR2 SQIVND (reference sequence).

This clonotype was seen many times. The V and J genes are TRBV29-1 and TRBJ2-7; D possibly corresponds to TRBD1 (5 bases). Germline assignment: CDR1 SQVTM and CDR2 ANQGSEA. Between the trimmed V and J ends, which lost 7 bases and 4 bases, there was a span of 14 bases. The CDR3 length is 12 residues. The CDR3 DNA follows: TGCAGCGCCAAAGGGGCGTTTTACGAGCAGTACTTC. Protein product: CSAKGAFYEQYF.

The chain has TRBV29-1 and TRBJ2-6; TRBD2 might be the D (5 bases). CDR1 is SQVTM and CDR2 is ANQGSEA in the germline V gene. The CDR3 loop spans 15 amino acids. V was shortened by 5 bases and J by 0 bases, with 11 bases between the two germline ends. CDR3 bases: TGCAGCGTTAGCGGAGCTTTCTCTGGGGCCAACGTCCTGACTTTC. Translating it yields CSVSGAFSGANVLTF.

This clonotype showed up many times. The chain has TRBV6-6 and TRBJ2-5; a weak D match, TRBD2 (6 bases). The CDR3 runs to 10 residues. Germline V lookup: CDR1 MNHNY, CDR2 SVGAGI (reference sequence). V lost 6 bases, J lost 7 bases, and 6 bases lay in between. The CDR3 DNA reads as TGTGCCAGCAGGGGGGGGACCCAGTACTTC. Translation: CASRGGTQYF.